One T cell receptor beta chain is described in this entry. This entry belongs to a study of blood T cell repertoires in COVID-19. For the study at large: PBMCs, B-cell-depleted T cells, or T cells provided the cDNA or gDNA that made up the material.

Per the original data handling: It was from reference gene primer amplification that nucleated cell counts were estimated. Clones were read by immunoSEQ multiplex PCR, and TCRdb kept only the in-frame ones, dropping some. That table is the source of V, J and clone size, and D and trimming were worked out from the DNA. In the table there are 150,000 to 200,000 clones, roughly 88% of which are singletons. Trimming took 4 bases from V and 4 from J; bases not matched to a gene: 16. Germline V gene sequence: CDR1 SGHRS, CDR2 YFSETQ. The CDR3 loop spans 17 amino acids. This sequence originates from a woman in her thirties or forties with COVID-19, enrolled during active disease. Sequenced input: peripheral blood. V gene TRBV5-1 combines with J gene TRBJ1-2; TRBD1 agrees at 7 bases. CDR3 sequence reads: CASSLGQLIWMLYGYTF. The CDR3 DNA reads as TGCGCCAGCAGCCTGGGACAGTTGATTTGGATGCTCTATGGCTACACCTTC.